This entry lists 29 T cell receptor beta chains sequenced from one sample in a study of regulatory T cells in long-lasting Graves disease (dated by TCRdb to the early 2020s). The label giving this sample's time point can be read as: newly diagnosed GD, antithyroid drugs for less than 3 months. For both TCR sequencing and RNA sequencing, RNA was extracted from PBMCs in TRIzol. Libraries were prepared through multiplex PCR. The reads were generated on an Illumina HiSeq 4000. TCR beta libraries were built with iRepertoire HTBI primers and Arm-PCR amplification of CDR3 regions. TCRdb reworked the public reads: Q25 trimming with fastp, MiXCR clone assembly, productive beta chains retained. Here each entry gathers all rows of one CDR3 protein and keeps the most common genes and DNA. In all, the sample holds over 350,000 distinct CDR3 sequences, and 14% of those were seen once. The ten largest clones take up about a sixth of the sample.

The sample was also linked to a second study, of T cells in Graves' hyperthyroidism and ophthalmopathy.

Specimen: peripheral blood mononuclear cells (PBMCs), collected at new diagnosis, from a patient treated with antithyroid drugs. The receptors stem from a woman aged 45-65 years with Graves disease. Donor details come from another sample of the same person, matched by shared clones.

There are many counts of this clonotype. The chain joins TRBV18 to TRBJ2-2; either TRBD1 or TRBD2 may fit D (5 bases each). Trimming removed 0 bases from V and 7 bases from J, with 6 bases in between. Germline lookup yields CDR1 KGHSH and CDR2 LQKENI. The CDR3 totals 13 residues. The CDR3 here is CASSPPGDGELFF. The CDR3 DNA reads TGTGCCAGCTCACCACCGGGGGACGGGGAGCTGTTTTTT.

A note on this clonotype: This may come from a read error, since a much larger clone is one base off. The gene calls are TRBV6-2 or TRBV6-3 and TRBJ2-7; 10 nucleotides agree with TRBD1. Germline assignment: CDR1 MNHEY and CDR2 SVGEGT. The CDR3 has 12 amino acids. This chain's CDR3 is CASSGGQGKQHF. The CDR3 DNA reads TGTGCCAGCAGTGGGGGACAGGGGAAGCAGCACTTC.

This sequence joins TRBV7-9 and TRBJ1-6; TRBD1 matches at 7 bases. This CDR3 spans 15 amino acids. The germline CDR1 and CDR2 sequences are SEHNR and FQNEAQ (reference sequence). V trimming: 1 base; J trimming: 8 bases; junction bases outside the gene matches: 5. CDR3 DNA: TGTGCCAGCAGCTTAGTCACAGGGGCTCATTCACCCCTCCACTTT. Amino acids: CASSLVTGAHSPLHF.

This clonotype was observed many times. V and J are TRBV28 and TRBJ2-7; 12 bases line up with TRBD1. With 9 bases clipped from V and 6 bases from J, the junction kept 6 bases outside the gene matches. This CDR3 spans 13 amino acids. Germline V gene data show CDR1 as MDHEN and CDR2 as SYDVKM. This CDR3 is CASIQGQGAEQYF. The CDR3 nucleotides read TGTGCCAGTATCCAGGGACAGGGGGCCGAGCAGTACTTC.

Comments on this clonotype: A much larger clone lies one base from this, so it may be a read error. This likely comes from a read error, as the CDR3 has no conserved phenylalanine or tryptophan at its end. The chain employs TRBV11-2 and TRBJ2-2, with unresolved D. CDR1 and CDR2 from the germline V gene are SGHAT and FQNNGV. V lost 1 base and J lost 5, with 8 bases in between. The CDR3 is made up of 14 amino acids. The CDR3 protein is CASSLVRVTGELFV. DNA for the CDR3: TGTGCCAGCAGCTTAGTCCGGGTAACCGGGGAGCTGTTTGTT.

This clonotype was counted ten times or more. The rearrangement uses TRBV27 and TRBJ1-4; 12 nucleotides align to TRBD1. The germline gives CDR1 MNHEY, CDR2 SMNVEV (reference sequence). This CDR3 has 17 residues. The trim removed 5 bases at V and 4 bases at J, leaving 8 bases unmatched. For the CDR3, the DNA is TGTGCCAGCAGTCCCCGGGACAGGGGGCGGTTTAATGAAAAACTGTTTTTT. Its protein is CASSPRDRGRFNEKLFF.

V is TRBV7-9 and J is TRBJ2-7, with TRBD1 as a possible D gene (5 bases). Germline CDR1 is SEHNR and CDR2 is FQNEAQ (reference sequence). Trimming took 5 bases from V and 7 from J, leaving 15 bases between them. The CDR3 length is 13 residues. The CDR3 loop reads CASSTDNYGEQYF. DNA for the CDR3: TGTGCCAGCAGCACGGACAACTACGGAGAGCAGTACTTC.

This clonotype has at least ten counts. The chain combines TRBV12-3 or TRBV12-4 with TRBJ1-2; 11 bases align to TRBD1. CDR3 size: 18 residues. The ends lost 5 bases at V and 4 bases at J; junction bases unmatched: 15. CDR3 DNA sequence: TGTGCCAGCAGTCCAGGACAGGGGGCCACTGTCTCCCTCTATGGCTACACCTTC. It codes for CASSPGQGATVSLYGYTF.

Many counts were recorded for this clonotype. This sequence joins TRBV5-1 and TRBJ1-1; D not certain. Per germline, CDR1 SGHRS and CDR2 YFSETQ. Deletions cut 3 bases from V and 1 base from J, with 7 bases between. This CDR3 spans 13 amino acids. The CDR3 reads CASSYQRNTEAFF. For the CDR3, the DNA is TGCGCCAGCAGCTACCAGAGGAACACTGAAGCTTTCTTT.

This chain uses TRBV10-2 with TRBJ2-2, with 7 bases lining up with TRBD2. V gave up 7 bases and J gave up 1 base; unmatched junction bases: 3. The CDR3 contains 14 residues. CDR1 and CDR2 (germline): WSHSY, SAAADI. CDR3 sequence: CASTLAQNTGELFF. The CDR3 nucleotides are TGCGCCAGCACACTAGCGCAGAACACCGGGGAGCTGTTTTTT.

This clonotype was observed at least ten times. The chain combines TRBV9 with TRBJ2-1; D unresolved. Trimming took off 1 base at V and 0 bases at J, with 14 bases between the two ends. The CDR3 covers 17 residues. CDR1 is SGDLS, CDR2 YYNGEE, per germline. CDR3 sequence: CASSVLPSAASYNEQFF. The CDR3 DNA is TGTGCCAGCAGCGTACTTCCGAGCGCAGCCTCCTACAATGAGCAGTTCTTC.

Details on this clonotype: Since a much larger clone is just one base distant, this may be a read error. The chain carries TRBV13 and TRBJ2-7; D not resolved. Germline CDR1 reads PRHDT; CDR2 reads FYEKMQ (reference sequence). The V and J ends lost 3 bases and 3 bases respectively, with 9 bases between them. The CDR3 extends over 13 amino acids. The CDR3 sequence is CASSFGENYEQYF. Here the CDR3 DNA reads TGTGCCAGCAGCTTCGGTGAGAACTACGAGCAGTACTTC.

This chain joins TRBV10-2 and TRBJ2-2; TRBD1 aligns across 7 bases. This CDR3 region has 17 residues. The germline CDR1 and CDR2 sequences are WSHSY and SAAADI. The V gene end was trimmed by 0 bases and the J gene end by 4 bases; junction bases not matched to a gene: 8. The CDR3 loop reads CASSESLTGFVTGELFF. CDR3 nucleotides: TGCGCCAGCAGTGAGTCTCTGACAGGGTTTGTCACCGGGGAGCTGTTTTTT.

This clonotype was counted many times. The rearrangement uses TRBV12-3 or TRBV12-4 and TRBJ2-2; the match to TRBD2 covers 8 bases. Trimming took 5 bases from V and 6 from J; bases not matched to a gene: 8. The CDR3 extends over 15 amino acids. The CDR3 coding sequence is TGTGCCAGCAGTCGACCGGGACTAGAATCCGGGGAGCTGTTTTTT. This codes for CASSRPGLESGELFF.

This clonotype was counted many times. The DNA of the CDR3 is TGCAGTGCTCCAGGACAGCCCAGCACAGATACGCAGTATTTT. Translation gives CSAPGQPSTDTQYF. This chain connects TRBV20-1 to TRBJ2-3; TRBD1 is a possible D gene (6 bases). V was trimmed by 5 bases and J by 0 bases, leaving 12 bases between them. Germline V gene lookup returns CDR1 DFQATT and CDR2 SNEGSKA (reference sequence). CDR3 size: 14 residues.

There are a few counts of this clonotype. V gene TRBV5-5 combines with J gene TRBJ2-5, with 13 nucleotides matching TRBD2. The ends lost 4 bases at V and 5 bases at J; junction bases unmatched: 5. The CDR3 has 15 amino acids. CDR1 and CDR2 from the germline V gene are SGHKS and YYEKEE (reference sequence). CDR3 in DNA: TGTGCCAGCAGCCACAAACTAGCGGGAGGGGAGACCCAGTACTTC. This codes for CASSHKLAGGETQYF. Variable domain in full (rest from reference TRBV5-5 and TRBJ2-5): DAGVTQSPTHLIKTRGQQVTLRCSPISGHKSVSWYQQVLGQGPQFIFQYYEKEERGRGNFPDRFSARQFPNYSSELNVNALLLGDSALYLCASSHKLAGGETQYFGPGTRLLVL.

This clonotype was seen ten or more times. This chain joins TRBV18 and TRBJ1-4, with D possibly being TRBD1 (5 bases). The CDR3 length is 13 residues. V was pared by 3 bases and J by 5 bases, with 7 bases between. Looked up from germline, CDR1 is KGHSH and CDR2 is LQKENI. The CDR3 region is CASSPRQNEKLFF. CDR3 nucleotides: TGTGCCAGCTCACCCCGACAGAATGAAAAACTGTTTTTT.

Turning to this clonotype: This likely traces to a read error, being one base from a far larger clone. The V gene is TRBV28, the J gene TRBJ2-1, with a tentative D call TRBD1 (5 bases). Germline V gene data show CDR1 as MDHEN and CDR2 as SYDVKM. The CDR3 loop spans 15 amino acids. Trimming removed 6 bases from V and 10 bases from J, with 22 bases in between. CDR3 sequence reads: CASSDSSTSLYEQFF. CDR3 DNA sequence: TGTGCCAGCAGCGACAGTTCAACGTCCCTCTACGAGCAGTTCTTC.

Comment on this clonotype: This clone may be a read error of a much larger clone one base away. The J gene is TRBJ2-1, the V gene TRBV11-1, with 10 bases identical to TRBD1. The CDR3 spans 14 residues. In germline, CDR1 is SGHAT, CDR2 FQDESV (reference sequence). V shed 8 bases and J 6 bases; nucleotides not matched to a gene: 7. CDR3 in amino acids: CASQTGGSPNEQFF. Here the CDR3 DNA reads TGTGCCAGCCAGACAGGGGGCTCCCCCAATGAGCAGTTCTTC.

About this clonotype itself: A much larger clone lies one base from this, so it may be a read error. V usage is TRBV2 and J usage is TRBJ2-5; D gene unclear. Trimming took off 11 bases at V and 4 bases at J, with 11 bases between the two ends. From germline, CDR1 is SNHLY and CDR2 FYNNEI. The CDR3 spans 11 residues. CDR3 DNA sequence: TGTGCCTCGGCAGTTCGAGAGACCCAGTACTTC. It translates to CASAVRETQYF.

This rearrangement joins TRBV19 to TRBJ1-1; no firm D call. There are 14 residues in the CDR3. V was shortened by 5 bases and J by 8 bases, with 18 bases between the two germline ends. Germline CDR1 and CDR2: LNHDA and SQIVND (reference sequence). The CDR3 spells CASSSMVGKGEAFF. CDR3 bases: TGTGCCAGTAGTTCCATGGTAGGAAAAGGAGAAGCTTTCTTT.

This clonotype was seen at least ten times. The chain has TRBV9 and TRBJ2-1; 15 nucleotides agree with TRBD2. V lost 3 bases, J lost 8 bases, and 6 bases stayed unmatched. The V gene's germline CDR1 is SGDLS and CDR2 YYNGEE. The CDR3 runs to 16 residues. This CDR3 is CASSAGTSGRSHEQFF. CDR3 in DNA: TGTGCCAGCAGCGCCGGGACTAGCGGGAGGAGCCATGAGCAGTTCTTC.

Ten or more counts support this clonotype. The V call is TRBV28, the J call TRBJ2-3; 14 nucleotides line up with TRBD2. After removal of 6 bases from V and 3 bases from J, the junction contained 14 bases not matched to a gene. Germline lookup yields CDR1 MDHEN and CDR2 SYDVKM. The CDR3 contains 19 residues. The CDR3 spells CASSSWTGLAGERTDTQYF. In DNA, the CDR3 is TGTGCCAGCAGCTCTTGGACGGGACTAGCGGGAGAGCGGACAGATACGCAGTATTTT. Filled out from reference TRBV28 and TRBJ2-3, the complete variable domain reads DVKVTQSSRYLVKRTGEKVFLECVQDMDHENMFWYRQDPGLGLRLIYFSYDVKMKEKGDIPEGYSVSREKKERFSLILESASTNQTSMYLCASSSWTGLAGERTDTQYFGPGTRLTVL.

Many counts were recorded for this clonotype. CDR3 in amino acids: CSARVGAADTEAFF. The CDR3 DNA sequence: TGCAGTGCTAGAGTAGGGGCAGCTGACACTGAAGCTTTCTTT. The rearrangement joins TRBV20-1 to TRBJ1-1, with a possible D match to TRBD1 (5 bases). V shed 1 base and J shed 3 bases, with 12 bases lying between them. CDR3 length equals 14 residues. Germline V lookup: CDR1 DFQATT, CDR2 SNEGSKA (reference sequence).

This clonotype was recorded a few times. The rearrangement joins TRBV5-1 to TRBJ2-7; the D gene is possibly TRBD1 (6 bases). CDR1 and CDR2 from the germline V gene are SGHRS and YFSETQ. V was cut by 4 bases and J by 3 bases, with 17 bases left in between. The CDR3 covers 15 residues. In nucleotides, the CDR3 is TGCGCCAGCAGCCCGTACAGGGTAACCAACTACGAGCAGTACTTC. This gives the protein CASSPYRVTNYEQYF.

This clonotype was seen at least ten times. The CDR3 reads CASSLRTSGSIHNEQFF. The CDR3, as DNA: TGCGCCAGCAGCCTACGGACTAGCGGGAGTATCCACAATGAGCAGTTCTTC. The J gene is TRBJ2-1, the V gene TRBV5-1; 13 bases fit TRBD2. The V segment lost 4 bases and the J segment 5 bases; nucleotides outside the gene matches: 9. The germline V gene has CDR1 SGHRS and CDR2 YFSETQ. This CDR3 contains 17 residues.

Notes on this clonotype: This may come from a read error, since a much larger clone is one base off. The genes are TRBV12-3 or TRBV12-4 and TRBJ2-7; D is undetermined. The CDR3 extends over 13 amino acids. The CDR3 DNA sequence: TGTGCCAGCAGTTTCAGCAGGTCCTGCGAGCAGTACTTC. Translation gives CASSFSRSCEQYF.

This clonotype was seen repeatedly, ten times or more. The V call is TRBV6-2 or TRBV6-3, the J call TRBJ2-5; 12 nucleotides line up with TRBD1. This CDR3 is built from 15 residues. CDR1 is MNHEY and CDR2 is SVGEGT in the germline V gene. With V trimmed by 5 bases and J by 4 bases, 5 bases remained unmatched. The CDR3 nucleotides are TGTGCCAGCAGTCTCGGGACAGGGGGCGCAGAGACCCAGTACTTC. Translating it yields CASSLGTGGAETQYF.

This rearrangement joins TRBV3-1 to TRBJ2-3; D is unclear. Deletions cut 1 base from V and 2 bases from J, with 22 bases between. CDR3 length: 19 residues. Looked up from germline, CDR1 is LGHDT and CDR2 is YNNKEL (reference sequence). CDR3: CASSQATHPKLFVTDTQYF. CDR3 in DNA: TGTGCCAGCAGCCAAGCCACTCATCCCAAACTTTTCGTCACAGATACGCAGTATTTT.